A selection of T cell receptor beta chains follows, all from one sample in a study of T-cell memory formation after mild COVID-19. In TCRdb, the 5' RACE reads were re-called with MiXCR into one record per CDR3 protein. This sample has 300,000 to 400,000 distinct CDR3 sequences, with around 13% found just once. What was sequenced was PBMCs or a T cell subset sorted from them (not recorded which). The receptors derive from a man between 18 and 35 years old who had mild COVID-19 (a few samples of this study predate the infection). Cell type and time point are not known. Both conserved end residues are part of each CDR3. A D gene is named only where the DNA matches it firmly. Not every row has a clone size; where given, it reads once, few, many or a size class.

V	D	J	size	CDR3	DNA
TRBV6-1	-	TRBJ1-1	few	CASIGTEGRGAFF	TGTGCCAGCATAGGGACCGAGGGTCGTGGAGCTTTCTTT
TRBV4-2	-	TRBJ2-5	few	CASSPTWTNYQETQYF	TGTGCCAGCAGCCCCACATGGACCAATTACCAAGAGACCCAGTACTTC
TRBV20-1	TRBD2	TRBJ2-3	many	CSARPLAGGTDTQYF	TGCAGTGCTCGACCCCTTGCGGGGGGGACAGATACGCAGTATTTT
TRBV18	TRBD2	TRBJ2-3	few	CASSRPGTSGADTQYF	TGTGCCAGCTCACGACCCGGGACTAGCGGCGCAGATACGCAGTATTTT
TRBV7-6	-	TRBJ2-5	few	CASSSRWRVQETQYF	TGTGCCAGCAGCTCAAGATGGCGGGTCCAAGAGACCCAGTACTTC
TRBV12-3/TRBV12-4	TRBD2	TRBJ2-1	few	CASAPSGGNEQFF	TGTGCCAGCGCCCCTAGCGGGGGTAATGAGCAGTTCTTC
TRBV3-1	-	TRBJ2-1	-	CASSSRLRDSYNEQFF	TGTGCCAGCAGCTCTCGACTACGAGACTCCTACAATGAGCAGTTCTTC
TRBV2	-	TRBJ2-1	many	CASSPGRDDEQFF	TGTGCCAGCAGCCCAGGGCGGGACGATGAGCAGTTCTTC
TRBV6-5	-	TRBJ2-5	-	CASRQGGRETQYF	TGTGCCAGCAGACAAGGAGGGAGGGAGACCCAGTACTTC
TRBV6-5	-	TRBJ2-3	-	CASSPWTSTDTQYF	TGTGCCAGCAGCCCATGGACTAGCACAGATACGCAGTATTTT
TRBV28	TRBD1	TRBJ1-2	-	CASSLSRDRGDYGYTF	TGTGCCAGCAGTTTGTCCCGGGACAGGGGGGACTATGGCTACACCTTC
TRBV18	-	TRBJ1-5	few	CASSPGPGQPQHF	TGTGCCAGCTCACCTGGTCCGGGACAGCCCCAGCATTTT
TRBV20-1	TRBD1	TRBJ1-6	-	CSAYRTGGAVGNSPLHF	TGCAGTGCATACAGGACAGGGGGCGCGGTTGGAAATTCACCCCTCCACTTT
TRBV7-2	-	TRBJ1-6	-	CASSLGLLSYNSPLHF	TGTGCCAGCAGCTTAGGGCTCCTTTCCTATAATTCACCCCTCCACTTT
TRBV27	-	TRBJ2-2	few	CASSTRAGVLFF	TGTGCCAGCAGTACAAGGGCAGGGGTACTGTTTTTT
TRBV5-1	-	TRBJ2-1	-	CASSLVLYNEQFF	TGCGCCAGCAGCTTGGTCCTGTACAATGAGCAGTTCTTC
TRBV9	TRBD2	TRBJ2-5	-	CASSVAGGRPTETQYF	TGTGCCAGCAGCGTAGCGGGGGGACGGCCGACAGAGACCCAGTACTTC
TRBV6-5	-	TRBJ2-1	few	CASTWMEGDNEQFF	TGTGCCAGCACGTGGATGGAAGGGGATAATGAGCAGTTCTTC
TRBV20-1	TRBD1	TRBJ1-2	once	CSTLPTGAPNYGYTF	TGCAGTACGTTACCGACAGGGGCCCCAAACTATGGCTACACCTTC
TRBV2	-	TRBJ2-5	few	CASKNRGETQYF	TGTGCCAGCAAGAATCGCGGGGAGACCCAGTACTTC
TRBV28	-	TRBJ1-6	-	CASRGGGSPLHF	TGTGCCAGCCGGGGGGGAGGTTCACCCCTCCACTTT
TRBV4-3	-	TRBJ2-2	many	CASSQDSMGRANGELFF	TGCGCCAGCAGCCAAGATTCGATGGGCAGGGCGAACGGGGAGCTGTTTTTT
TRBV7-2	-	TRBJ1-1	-	CASSLGDRTYSDTEAFF	TGTGCCAGCAGCTTAGGTGACAGGACCTACAGCGATACTGAAGCTTTCTTT
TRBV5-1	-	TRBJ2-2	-	CASSLLEGSGELFF	TGCGCCAGCAGCTTACTCGAGGGGTCCGGGGAGCTGTTTTTT